The 19 T cell receptor beta chains presented below share a single source sample, sequenced in a study of vaccination effects on CD4 cells after COVID-19. For these receptors, no antigen is known. An approximately 10-day culture period preceded the isolation of CD4+ T cells. Either the BNT162b2 or mRNA-1273 vaccine was given to participants in two doses. Profiled with immunoSEQ multiplex PCR; TCRdb holds only in-frame clones, not every one. The sample includes about 73,000 clones, roughly four fifths seen only once; the top ten take approximately 2.2%. Material: CD4+ T cells from PBMCs cultured without peptide, obtained after COVID-19 vaccination. The receptor set was obtained from a human donor who received a COVID-19 vaccine.

The V gene is TRBV11-2, the J gene TRBJ2-2, with 8 nucleotides matching TRBD1. This CDR3 contains 16 residues. The V and J ends lost 5 bases and 8 bases, in that order; junction bases with no gene match: 13. In germline, CDR1 is SGHAT, CDR2 FQNNGV. CDR3 loop: CASSLTWTGSFGELFF. CDR3 in DNA: TGTGCCAGCAGCCTGACCTGGACAGGGTCTTTTGGGGAGCTGTTTTTT.

The J gene is TRBJ1-5, the V gene TRBV6-2 or TRBV6-3; 7 bases align to TRBD1. V shed 0 bases, J shed 3 bases, and the junction held 8 bases outside the gene matches. The CDR3 consists of 17 residues. CDR1 and CDR2 (germline): MNHEY, SVGEGT. CDR3 protein: CASSYSQTRGANQPQHF. DNA of the CDR3: TGTGCCAGCAGTTACTCACAAACCAGGGGGGCCAATCAGCCCCAGCATTTT.

This clone turned up a few times. This rearrangement joins TRBV27 to TRBJ2-3; 7 bases align to TRBD2. Losses at the gene ends were 6 bases for V and 12 bases for J; bases not matched to a gene: 12. The CDR3 loop spans 13 amino acids. Germline V lookup: CDR1 MNHEY, CDR2 SMNVEV (reference sequence). In DNA form, the CDR3 reads TGTGCCAGCAGCGCCTCCGAGACTAGCATTCAGTATTTT. Protein product: CASSASETSIQYF.

This chain connects TRBV5-4 to TRBJ2-1; the match to TRBD2 covers 10 bases. Germline CDR1 SGHNT, CDR2 YYREEE (reference sequence). V gave up 2 bases and J gave up 7 bases; unmatched junction bases: 12. CDR3 length: 17 residues. Written as DNA, the CDR3 is TGTGCCAGCAGCTTTAAAGCAACGGCTAGCGGGGGAAATGAGCAGTTCTTC. Translation gives CASSFKATASGGNEQFF.

J is TRBJ1-3 and V is TRBV5-1; D is possibly TRBD1 (6 bases). Trimming stripped 4 bases from V and 0 bases from J, with 14 bases between. Per germline, CDR1 SGHRS and CDR2 YFSETQ. The length of the CDR3 is 16 residues. Here the CDR3 DNA reads TGCGCCAGCAGCCAGGGACATGCGACCTCTGGAAACACCATATATTTT. Its translation: CASSQGHATSGNTIYF. Variable domain in full (rest from reference TRBV5-1 and TRBJ1-3): KAGVTQTPRYLIKTRGQQVTLSCSPISGHRSVSWYQQTPGQGLQFLFEYFSETQRNKGNFPGRFSGRQFSNSRSEMNVSTLELGDSALYLCASSQGHATSGNTIYFGEGSWLTVV.

This sequence joins TRBV24-1 and TRBJ2-3, with 7 bases that match TRBD2. Germline V lookup: CDR1 KGHDR, CDR2 SFDVKD. The CDR3 consists of 19 residues. J gave up 1 base and V 1 base, and 13 bases lay outside the gene matches. The CDR3 DNA sequence: TGTGCCACCAGTGATTTCCCCGAGGGAGGGCGCGGGGGCACAGATACGCAGTATTTT. This gives the protein CATSDFPEGGRGGTDTQYF.

The J gene is TRBJ1-3, the V gene TRBV5-5, with D unresolved. CDR1 and CDR2 (germline): SGHKS, YYEKEE (reference sequence). The V gene lost 0 bases and the J gene lost 4 bases, with 17 bases spanning the gap. This CDR3 comprises 17 residues. CDR3 loop: CASSLDGVVLGGNTIYF. In DNA form, the CDR3 reads TGTGCCAGCAGCTTGGACGGAGTGGTTCTCGGCGGAAACACCATATATTTT.

The chain has TRBV27 and TRBJ1-2, with 8 positions matching TRBD1. This CDR3 is 17 amino acids long. Germline-derived CDR1 and CDR2 are MNHEY and SMNVEV (reference sequence). J gave up 7 bases and V 4 bases, and 17 bases lay outside the gene matches. The CDR3 region has the DNA TGTGCCAGCAGTTCCAGGACAGGGAATCGGGGGAGCCCTGGCTACACCTTC. Its protein is CASSSRTGNRGSPGYTF.

J is TRBJ2-6 and V is TRBV12-3 or TRBV12-4; D gene unclear. Trimming cost V 7 bases and J 1 base, with 2 bases left between them. This CDR3 is 12 amino acids long. For the CDR3, the DNA is TGTGCCAGCAAGTCTGGGGCCAACGTCCTGACTTTC. This encodes CASKSGANVLTF.

The V and J genes are TRBV6-6 and TRBJ2-2; D possibly corresponds to TRBD1 (5 bases). The CDR3 loop spans 16 amino acids. V lost 0 bases, J lost 2 bases, and 10 bases lay in between. Germline CDR1 and CDR2: MNHNY and SVGAGI (reference sequence). CDR3 sequence reads: CASSYSSRGNTGELFF. DNA for the CDR3: TGTGCCAGCAGTTACTCGAGTAGGGGTAACACCGGGGAGCTGTTTTTT.

This clone came up many times. The rearrangement joins TRBV18 to TRBJ2-5, with D possibly being TRBD2 (5 bases). Germline V gene lookup returns CDR1 KGHSH and CDR2 LQKENI. V was shortened by 3 bases and J by 5 bases, with 16 bases between the two germline ends. This CDR3 is built from 15 residues. The CDR3 region is CASSPPTSQRETQYF. The DNA for the CDR3 is TGTGCCAGCTCACCGCCGACATCCCAGCGGGAGACCCAGTACTTC.

The CDR3 DNA follows: TGTGCCAGCAAGACCTTATCGGCTCGGACCCAGTACTTC. Its protein product is CASKTLSARTQYF. The gene calls are TRBV2 and TRBJ2-5; no firm D call. Trimming removed 7 bases from V and 7 bases from J, with 16 bases in between. Germline V gene lookup returns CDR1 SNHLY and CDR2 FYNNEI. The length of the CDR3 is 13 residues. The full variable domain, completed using reference TRBV2 and TRBJ2-5, is EPEVTQTPSHQVTQMGQEVILRCVPISNHLYFYWYRQILGQKVEFLVSFYNNEISEKSEIFDDQFSVERPDGSNFTLKIRSTKLEDSAMYFCASKTLSARTQYFGPGTRLLVL.

This clone was seen just once. The gene calls are TRBV18 and TRBJ2-7, with 9 positions matching TRBD1. The CDR3 has 13 amino acids. The V and J ends lost 4 bases and 6 bases, in that order; junction bases with no gene match: 4. Germline V gives CDR1 KGHSH, CDR2 LQKENI. In DNA form, the CDR3 reads TGTGCCAGCTCACTCCAGGACAGGGGCGAGCAGTACGTC. It specifies CASSLQDRGEQYV.

The rearrangement links TRBV4-2 to TRBJ2-3; 10 bases map to TRBD2. The CDR3 totals 16 residues. Looked up from germline, CDR1 is LGHNA and CDR2 is YNFKEQ. V lost 2 bases and J lost 5; bases outside the gene matches: 7. Here the CDR3 reads CASSQPTSGVRDTQYF. The CDR3 DNA sequence: TGTGCCAGCAGCCAACCTACTAGCGGGGTACGAGATACGCAGTATTTT.

This chain connects TRBV7-2 to TRBJ1-1, with D possibly being TRBD1 (6 bases). This CDR3 contains 14 residues. V lost 2 bases, J lost 9 bases, and 16 bases lay in between. Germline-derived CDR1 and CDR2 are SGHTA and FQGNSA. The CDR3 DNA reads as TGTGCCAGCAGCTTAAGGGTGGAAAGGGACAAAGCTTTCTTT. Its protein product is CASSLRVERDKAFF.

The rearrangement joins TRBV18 to TRBJ1-3; D remains unclear. Trimming cost V 3 bases and J 3 bases, with 15 bases left between them. Germline V gene sequence: CDR1 KGHSH, CDR2 LQKENI. The CDR3 covers 16 residues. The CDR3 protein is CASSPSGSTYGNTIYF. The CDR3 DNA sequence: TGTGCCAGCTCACCCTCGGGAAGCACCTATGGAAACACCATATATTTT.

The chain joins TRBV5-6 to TRBJ2-7; perhaps TRBD2 as D (6 bases). Germline-derived CDR1 and CDR2 are SGHDT and YYEEEE. There are 17 residues in the CDR3. The V and J ends lost 3 bases and 8 bases respectively, with 27 bases between them. The CDR3 reads CASSSRGLWQGKKQQYV. DNA of the CDR3: TGTGCCAGCAGCTCTCGTGGACTATGGCAGGGAAAGAAGCAGCAGTACGTC.

The gene calls are TRBV28 and TRBJ1-2; TRBD1 aligns across 9 bases. CDR1 is MDHEN, CDR2 SYDVKM, per germline. This CDR3 is built from 15 residues. The J segment lost 7 bases and the V segment lost 5 bases, leaving 11 bases of the junction unmatched. CDR3 amino acids: CASSRPGQGNRGYTF. DNA of the CDR3: TGTGCCAGCAGTCGCCCGGGACAGGGTAATCGTGGCTACACCTTC.

This chain joins TRBV2 and TRBJ2-1, with 11 bases identical to TRBD1. With 7 bases clipped from V and 2 bases from J, the junction kept 4 bases outside the gene matches. The germline V gene has CDR1 SNHLY and CDR2 FYNNEI. This CDR3 is built from 15 residues. The CDR3 bases are TGTGCCAGCAAACAGGACAGGGGGCCCTACAATGAGCAGTTCTTC. Translated, it gives CASKQDRGPYNEQFF.